This TCR beta chain was sequenced for a study of cytomegalovirus exposure and HLA in healthy donors. The CDR3 is 13 residues long. V was clipped by 5 bases and J by 10 bases; unmatched bases: 6. CDR1 is SEHNR and CDR2 is FQNEAQ in the germline V gene (reference sequence). With 60 Vbeta and 13 Jbeta primers, the PCR was carried out. Clones were read by immunoSEQ multiplex PCR, and TCRdb kept only the in-frame ones, dropping some. The sample records fewer than 150,000 clones, around four fifths being singletons. The sample comprised PBMCs. The sequence was obtained from a man aged 30 to 45 in good health and CMV-seronegative. The chain links TRBV7-9 to TRBJ2-1; TRBD1 aligns across 9 bases. CDR3 DNA: TGTGCCAGCAGCACGGGACAGGGACGAGAGCAGTTCTTC. This gives the protein CASSTGQGREQFF.